Presented here are 5 T cell receptor beta chains from one specimen sequenced in a study of blood T cell repertoires in COVID-19. Clones were read by immunoSEQ multiplex PCR, and TCRdb kept only the in-frame ones, dropping some. The sample holds 280,000 or so clones; 88% are singletons and the top ten take under 8%. Material for sequencing was peripheral blood. The receptors were gathered from a woman aged 25 to 45 who had recovered from COVID-19.

In DNA, the CDR3 is TGCGCCAGCAGCTCTCCTAGCGGGACCACAGATACGCAGTATTTT. Its translation: CASSSPSGTTDTQYF. The chain links TRBV5-1 to TRBJ2-3, with 9 nucleotides matching TRBD2. The CDR3 runs to 15 residues. Germline values: CDR1 SGHRS, CDR2 YFSETQ. V was clipped by 3 bases and J by 2 bases; unmatched bases: 4.

The chain is built from TRBV7-2 and TRBJ2-1; a possible D gene is TRBD2 (7 bases). Germline V gene lookup returns CDR1 SGHTA and CDR2 FQGNSA. The CDR3 loop spans 16 amino acids. The V gene lost 5 bases and the J gene lost 3 bases, with 17 bases spanning the gap. The CDR3 coding sequence is TGTGCCAGCAGCGGGAGGGGGACTTTAAGCTACAATGAGCAGTTCTTC. Its translation is CASSGRGTLSYNEQFF.

This rearrangement joins TRBV6-1 to TRBJ2-3; 14 nucleotides line up with TRBD2. The CDR3 has 16 amino acids. The germline V gene encodes CDR1 MNHNS and CDR2 SASEGT. Germline trimming cut 4 bases from V and 6 bases from J; bases unmatched to any gene: 6. Written as DNA, the CDR3 is TGTGCCAGCAGTGCCTGGACTAGCGGGGGGATCGATACGCAGTATTTT. Its translation is CASSAWTSGGIDTQYF.

Comments on this clone: One end of the junction varies from germline; a read error may be responsible. The chain uses TRBV2 and TRBJ2-5; D possibly corresponds to TRBD2 (5 bases). The germline gives CDR1 SNHLY, CDR2 FYNNEI. The CDR3 runs 13 residues. CDR3 residues: CASREEGRETQYF. The CDR3 DNA sequence: TGTGCCAGCAGGGAAGAAGGGAGAGAGACCCAGTACTTC.

This chain links TRBV5-1 with TRBJ2-3, with 8 nucleotides matching TRBD1. Germline V gene lookup returns CDR1 SGHRS and CDR2 YFSETQ. V was clipped by 7 bases and J by 6 bases; unmatched bases: 13. CDR3 length: 15 residues. In DNA, the CDR3 is TGCGCCAGCTCTGAGGGGGCAGGGGGCTGGGATACGCAGTATTTT. This codes for CASSEGAGGWDTQYF.